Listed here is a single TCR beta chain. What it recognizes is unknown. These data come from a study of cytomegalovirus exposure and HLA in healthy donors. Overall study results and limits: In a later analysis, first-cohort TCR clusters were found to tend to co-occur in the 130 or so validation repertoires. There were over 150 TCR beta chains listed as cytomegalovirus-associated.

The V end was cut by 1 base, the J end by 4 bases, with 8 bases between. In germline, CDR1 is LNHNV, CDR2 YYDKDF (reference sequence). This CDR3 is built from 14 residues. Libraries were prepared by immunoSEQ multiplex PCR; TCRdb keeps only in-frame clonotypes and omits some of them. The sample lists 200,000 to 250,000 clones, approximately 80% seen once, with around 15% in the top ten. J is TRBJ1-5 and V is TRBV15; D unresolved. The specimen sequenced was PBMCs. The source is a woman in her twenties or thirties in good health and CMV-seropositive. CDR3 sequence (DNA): TGTGCCACCAGCAGAGGGCGAGAAAATCAGCCCCAGCATTTT. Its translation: CATSRGRENQPQHF.